This record concerns one TCR beta chain sequence. Sequencing used immunoSEQ multiplex PCR; TCRdb keeps in-frame clones, though not all of them. The sample lists about 300,000 clones; 89% were seen once. The data stem from a study of blood T cell repertoires in COVID-19. Across the study: Specimens from acute and convalescent COVID-19 originated in the United States, Italy and Spain.

In germline, CDR1 is MNHEY, CDR2 SMNVEV (reference sequence). The CDR3 length is 17 residues. V trimming: 0 bases; J trimming: 5 bases; junction bases outside the gene matches: 11. Sequenced sample: peripheral blood. The TCR sequence derives from a man in his late teens or twenties who had recovered from COVID-19. The chain is built from TRBV27 and TRBJ2-5, with TRBD2 matching over 8 bases. The chain's CDR3 is CASSLSGGTRSRETQYF. The CDR3 coding sequence is TGTGCCAGCAGTTTATCGGGCGGGACTAGGTCGAGGGAGACCCAGTACTTC.